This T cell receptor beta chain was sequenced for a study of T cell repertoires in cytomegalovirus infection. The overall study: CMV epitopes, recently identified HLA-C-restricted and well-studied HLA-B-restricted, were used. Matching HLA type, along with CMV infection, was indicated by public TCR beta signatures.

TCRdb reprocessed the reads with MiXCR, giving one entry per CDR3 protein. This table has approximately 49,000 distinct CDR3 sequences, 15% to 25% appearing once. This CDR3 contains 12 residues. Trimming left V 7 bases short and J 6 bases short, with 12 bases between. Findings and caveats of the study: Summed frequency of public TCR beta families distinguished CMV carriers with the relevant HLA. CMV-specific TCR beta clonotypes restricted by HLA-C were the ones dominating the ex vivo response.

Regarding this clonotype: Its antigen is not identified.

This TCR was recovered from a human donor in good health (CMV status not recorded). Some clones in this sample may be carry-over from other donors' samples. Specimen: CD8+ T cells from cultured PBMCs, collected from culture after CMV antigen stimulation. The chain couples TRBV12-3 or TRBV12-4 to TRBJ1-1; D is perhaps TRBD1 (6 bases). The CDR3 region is CASNLGGAEAFF. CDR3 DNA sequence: TGTGCCAGCAACTTAGGGGGGGCTGAAGCTTTCTTT.